The clone carrying this TCR beta chain was seen more than once but under ten times. The CDR3 totals 14 residues. Trimming cost V 5 bases and J 4 bases, with 14 bases left between them. Germline lookup yields CDR1 SEHNR and CDR2 FQNEAQ (reference sequence). This sample stems from a study of shared clonotypes between healthy human individuals. Produced via immunoSEQ multiplex PCR; TCRdb's table is partial and in-frame only. This sample yields around 200,000 clones, of which around 63% are seen a single time; about 10% belongs to the top ten. The sequencing input was memory CD4+ T cells sorted from blood. Subset reported: CD45RA-negative fraction. The chain has TRBV7-9 and TRBJ1-2; maybe TRBD1 (5 bases). The receptor was derived from a man younger than 45 in good health. The CDR3 protein is CASSRKDTVYGYTF. As DNA, the CDR3 is TGTGCCAGCAGCCGGAAGGACACCGTCTATGGCTACACCTTC.